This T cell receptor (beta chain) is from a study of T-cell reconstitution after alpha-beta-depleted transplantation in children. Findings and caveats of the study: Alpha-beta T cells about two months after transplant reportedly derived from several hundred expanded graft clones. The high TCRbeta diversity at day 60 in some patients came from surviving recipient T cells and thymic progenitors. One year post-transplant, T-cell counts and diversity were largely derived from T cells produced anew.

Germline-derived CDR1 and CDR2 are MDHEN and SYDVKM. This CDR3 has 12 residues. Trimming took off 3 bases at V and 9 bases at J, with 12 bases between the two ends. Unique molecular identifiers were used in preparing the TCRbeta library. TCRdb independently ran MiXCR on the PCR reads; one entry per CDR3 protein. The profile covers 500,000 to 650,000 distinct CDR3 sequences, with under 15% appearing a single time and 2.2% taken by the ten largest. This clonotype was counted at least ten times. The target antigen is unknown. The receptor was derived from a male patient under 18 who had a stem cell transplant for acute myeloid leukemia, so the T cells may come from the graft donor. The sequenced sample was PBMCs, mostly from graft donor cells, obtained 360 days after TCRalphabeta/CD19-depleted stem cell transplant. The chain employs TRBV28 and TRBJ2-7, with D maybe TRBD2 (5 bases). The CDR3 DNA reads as TGTGCCAGCAGTTTCCCCGGGGTCCCGCAGTACTTC. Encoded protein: CASSFPGVPQYF.